The subject of this entry is one T cell receptor beta chain. The data originate from a study of graft-versus-host responses after intestinal transplantation. The wider study: All recipients were given anti-thymocyte globulin induction, and tacrolimus and steroids were then administered for three to four years.

After removal of 3 bases from V and 4 bases from J, the junction contained 4 bases not matched to a gene. Per germline, CDR1 MDHEN and CDR2 SYDVKM. The CDR3 spans 15 residues. With 200,000 irradiated, violet-dye-labeled stimulator cells, 200,000 CFSE-labeled responder cells were plated. Proliferating CFSE-low CD3+CD4+ and CD3+CD8+ responders were sorted after the reaction. Study-level results: Ileal or blood samples showed some GvH clones first, and such clones were also found in recipient marrow.

Data came from immunoSEQ multiplex PCR; TCRdb stores just in-frame clones and leaves some out. This table holds several thousand clones, approximately 30% found once. This TCR came from a human patient who was an organ donor for intestinal transplantation. The sample in question was alloreactive CD8+ T cells from a mixed lymphocyte reaction culture, obtained before transplantation. The subset was: CFSE-low proliferating T cells sorted from approximately six-day pre-transplant mixed lymphocyte reaction (GvH or HvG direction). This chain uses TRBV28 with TRBJ2-7; 12 positions agree with TRBD2. CDR3 protein: CASSFTGTSGYEQYF. The CDR3 region has the DNA TGTGCCAGCAGTTTCACCGGGACTAGCGGGTACGAGCAGTACTTC.